The 7 T cell receptor beta chains listed next were all sequenced from one sample in a study of beta chain features in type 1 diabetes. Expressed TCRB transcripts were sequenced because the isolated RNA had all been reverse transcribed beforehand. Some clones are missing from TCRdb's copy, which holds only in-frame ones; the method was immunoSEQ multiplex PCR. The data show about 150,000 clones, 9% seen once. Study results and limitations: Shortening that was moderate but significant affected the TCRB CDR3s of Type 1 diabetes patients in all four CD4+ subsets.

For these TCRs, the target antigens are not known. Material for sequencing was central memory CD4+ T cells from blood. These TCRs come from a woman in her 30s with type 1 diabetes.

For this clone: This CDR3 is also generated by other DNA sequences in the sample. The rearrangement links TRBV20-1 to TRBJ2-5; D remains ambiguous. The CDR3 is 11 residues long. CDR1 is DFQATT and CDR2 is SNEGSKA in the germline V gene (reference sequence). Trimming removed 4 bases from V and 5 bases from J, with 8 bases in between. This CDR3 is CSATSGETQYF. The CDR3 coding sequence is TGCAGTGCTACATCGGGTGAGACCCAGTACTTC.

This clone has just a few counts. This rearrangement joins TRBV7-9 to TRBJ2-1; 9 nucleotides line up with TRBD2. The CDR3 consists of 16 residues. Trimming at V came to 6 bases and at J to 3 bases, leaving 9 bases not matched to a gene. Germline assignment: CDR1 SEHNR and CDR2 FQNEAQ (reference sequence). CDR3 amino acids: CASRNRGGRVYNEQFF. CDR3 nucleotide sequence: TGTGCCAGCAGAAACAGGGGCGGGAGGGTCTACAATGAGCAGTTCTTC.

J is TRBJ2-2 and V is TRBV2; 13 nucleotides match TRBD2. The CDR3 length is 15 residues. The V and J ends lost 4 bases and 7 bases, in that order; junction bases with no gene match: 3. Germline lookup yields CDR1 SNHLY and CDR2 FYNNEI. As DNA, the CDR3 is TGTGCCAGCAGTGGGACTAGCGGGAGTAACGGGGAGCTGTTTTTT. Amino acid sequence: CASSGTSGSNGELFF.

The table lists this clone with a few counts. The chain joins TRBV30 to TRBJ2-5; the match to TRBD1 covers 7 bases. V lost 5 bases and J lost 11; bases outside the gene matches: 14. The germline gives CDR1 GTSNPN, CDR2 SVGIG (reference sequence). This CDR3 region has 13 residues. The CDR3 here is CAWADREPWEQYF. The CDR3 coding sequence is TGTGCCTGGGCCGACAGGGAACCGTGGGAGCAGTACTTC. The variable domain in full, completed from reference TRBV30 and TRBJ2-5, reads SQTIHQWPATLVQPVGSPLSLECTVEGTSNPNLYWYRQAAGRGLQLLFYSVGIGQISSEVPQNLSASRPQDRQFILSSKKLLLSDSGFYLCAWADREPWEQYFGPGTRLLVL.

The chain carries TRBV4-1 and TRBJ1-5; D ambiguous. CDR1 MGHRA and CDR2 YSYEKL come from the germline V gene. V shed 4 bases and J shed 2 bases, with 21 bases lying between them. The CDR3 extends over 18 amino acids. CDR3 region: CASSRSGMRVLGNQPQHF. In DNA, the CDR3 is TGCGCCAGCAGCCGAAGTGGTATGAGGGTATTGGGCAATCAGCCCCAGCATTTT.

In its sample, this clone was seen a few times. The chain has TRBV11-2 and TRBJ2-7; D remains unclear. The V and J ends lost 2 bases and 1 base respectively, with 9 bases between them. This CDR3 is built from 14 residues. The germline V gene has CDR1 SGHAT and CDR2 FQNNGV. The CDR3 reads CASSLIIASYEQYF. The CDR3 nucleotides read TGTGCCAGCAGCTTAATTATAGCATCCTACGAGCAGTACTTC.

This chain uses TRBV21-1 with TRBJ2-5; the table's D call, TRBD1, was not checked against the DNA. TRBV21-1 is an annotated pseudogene. The CDR3 sequence is 17 residues long. CDR3 amino acids: CASSKGSGAHLQETQYF. The CDR3 DNA reads as TGTGCCAGCAGCAAAGGTTCAGGGGCCCACCTACAAGAGACCCAGTACTTC.